The 28 T cell receptor beta chains given below trace back to one sample, sequenced in a study of neoadjuvant anti-PD-1 for oral cavity cancer. Using immunoSEQ multiplex PCR, the repertoire was profiled, and TCRdb retains in-frame clones only, with some absent. This sample has fewer than 90,000 clones, with around 83% found just once. Time point defined: after neoadjuvant nivolumab, at surgical resection. Material: PBMCs, obtained after nivolumab (anti-PD-1) treatment. These receptors all come from a person aged 35 to 85 with oral cavity squamous cell carcinoma.

The chain recombines TRBV6-5 with TRBJ1-1; maybe TRBD1 (6 bases). The CDR3 consists of 12 residues. Germline V lookup: CDR1 MNHEY, CDR2 SVGAGI. Deletions cut 11 bases from V and 7 bases from J, with 17 bases between. The CDR3: CAAKGEVNEAFF. In nucleotides, the CDR3 is TGTGCCGCAAAGGGGGAAGTTAATGAAGCTTTCTTT.

The chain links TRBV25-1 to TRBJ2-7; 9 bases fit TRBD1. V lost 1 base, J lost 4 bases, and 2 bases stayed unmatched. The CDR3 is made up of 14 amino acids. Germline CDR1 is MGHDK and CDR2 is SYGVNS. The CDR3 region is CASSELGTGYEQYF. The DNA for the CDR3 is TGTGCCAGCAGTGAATTGGGGACAGGGTACGAGCAGTACTTC.

The CDR3, as DNA: TGTGCCAACTCTAAAGGGGGGAGCGTGGATACGCAGTATTTT. Its protein product is CANSKGGSVDTQYF. The chain recombines TRBV28 with TRBJ2-3; either TRBD1 or TRBD2 may supply D (6 bases each). Germline lookup yields CDR1 MDHEN and CDR2 SYDVKM. This CDR3 has 14 residues. Trimming pared 10 bases from V and 6 bases from J, leaving 20 bases between.

This clone was seen a handful of times. The V call is TRBV5-5, the J call TRBJ2-2; 7 positions match TRBD1. Germline lookup yields CDR1 SGHKS and CDR2 YYEKEE (reference sequence). V gave up 2 bases and J gave up 6 bases; unmatched junction bases: 4. CDR3 length: 14 amino acids. The CDR3: CASSFDQGAGELFF. The CDR3 DNA reads TGTGCCAGCAGCTTTGACCAGGGGGCCGGGGAGCTGTTTTTT.

This clone was detected only once. The V gene is TRBV5-6, the J gene TRBJ2-7, with D possibly called TRBD1 or TRBD2 (5 bases each). Germline lookup yields CDR1 SGHDT and CDR2 YYEEEE. V shed 4 bases and J shed 3 bases, with 14 bases lying between them. The CDR3 runs to 14 residues. CDR3 loop: CASSGDRANYEQYF. DNA of the CDR3: TGTGCCAGCAGCGGGGACCGAGCAAACTACGAGCAGTACTTC.

The rearrangement joins TRBV4-2 to TRBJ2-5, with TRBD2 as a possible D gene (5 bases). CDR1 is LGHNA, CDR2 YNFKEQ, per germline. V dropped 2 bases and J dropped 4 bases, with 17 bases sitting between them. The CDR3 covers 16 residues. CDR3 in DNA: TGTGCCAGCAGCCAAAAAGCGGACTCGGGTGTAGAGACCCAGTACTTC. This sequence encodes CASSQKADSGVETQYF.

The chain uses TRBV11-2 and TRBJ2-3; 7 nucleotides line up with TRBD2. V shed 7 bases, J shed 0 bases, and the junction held 4 bases outside the gene matches. The CDR3 is made up of 14 amino acids. Germline assignment: CDR1 SGHAT and CDR2 FQNNGV. CDR3 protein: CASTLSGSTDTQYF. The CDR3 bases are TGTGCCAGCACCCTTAGCGGGAGCACAGATACGCAGTATTTT.

The V call is TRBV9, the J call TRBJ1-5; 8 positions agree with TRBD1. Germline values: CDR1 SGDLS, CDR2 YYNGEE. Trimming cost V 6 bases and J 0 bases; bases outside gene matches: 23. The CDR3 spans 21 residues. The CDR3 DNA is TGTGCCAGCACGGTATCTGGCGGTGGGACAGGCCTTTACTATAGCAATCAGCCCCAGCATTTT. Encoded protein: CASTVSGGGTGLYYSNQPQHF. Full variable domain (rest looked up from reference TRBV9 and TRBJ1-5): DSGVTQTPKHLITATGQRVTLRCSPRSGDLSVYWYQQSLDQGLQFLIQYYNGEERAKGNILERFSAQQFPDLHSELNLSSLELGDSALYFCASTVSGGGTGLYYSNQPQHFGDGTRLSIL.

The chain has TRBV9 and TRBJ1-5; D unresolved. V lost 0 bases to trimming and J lost 1 base, with 8 bases between them. The CDR3 has 15 amino acids. Germline V lookup: CDR1 SGDLS, CDR2 YYNGEE. CDR3 region: CASSVDIRSNQPQHF. In DNA form, the CDR3 reads TGTGCCAGCAGCGTAGATATCCGGAGCAATCAGCCCCAGCATTTT.

Only a few counts were recorded for this clone. The same CDR3 can be traced to other DNA sequences in this sample. J is TRBJ2-1 and V is TRBV6-5, with D possibly being TRBD2 (6 bases). Germline V gene data show CDR1 as MNHEY and CDR2 as SVGAGI. The CDR3 has 14 residues. The V gene lost 5 bases and the J gene lost 1 base, with 9 bases spanning the gap. CDR3 protein: CASSRRESYNEQFF. CDR3 sequence (DNA): TGTGCCAGCAGTCGCCGGGAGTCCTACAATGAGCAGTTCTTC.

V gene TRBV5-1 combines with J gene TRBJ2-3, with TRBD1 as a possible D gene (5 bases). Trimming took 8 bases from V and 0 from J, leaving 16 bases between them. The CDR3 spans 15 residues. Germline values: CDR1 SGHRS, CDR2 YFSETQ. The CDR3 is CASYSDRASTDTQYF. CDR3 coding DNA: TGCGCCAGTTATTCCGACAGAGCCAGCACAGATACGCAGTATTTT.

This rearrangement joins TRBV30 to TRBJ1-2, with 8 bases lining up with TRBD1. Germline V CDR1 and CDR2: GTSNPN, SVGIG (reference sequence). J lost 11 bases, V lost 3 bases, and 8 bases had no gene match. The CDR3 consists of 12 residues. In nucleotides, the CDR3 is TGTGCCTGGAGGAGGCAGGGGGCGAAATACACCTTC. Protein product: CAWRRQGAKYTF.

J is TRBJ2-7 and V is TRBV7-8; D ambiguous. Germline lookup yields CDR1 SGHVS and CDR2 FQNEAQ. This CDR3 comprises 14 residues. Trimming pared 5 bases from V and 4 bases from J, leaving 15 bases between. As DNA, the CDR3 is TGTGCCAGCAGCCACTCCGAGGCCGCATACGAGCAGTACTTC. Translation: CASSHSEAAYEQYF. Together with reference TRBV7-8 and TRBJ2-7, the CDR3 gives the full variable domain: GAGVSQSPRYKVAKRGQDVALRCDPISGHVSLFWYQQALGQGPEFLTYFQNEAQLDKSGLPSDRFFAERPEGSVSTLKIQRTQQEDSAVYLCASSHSEAAYEQYFGPGTRLTVT.

This clone was found once. This chain uses TRBV7-2 with TRBJ1-2, with TRBD1 as a possible D gene (5 bases). Between the trimmed V and J ends, which lost 2 bases and 2 bases, there was a span of 15 bases. The CDR3 sequence is 16 residues long. CDR1 and CDR2 from the germline V gene are SGHTA and FQGNSA. The CDR3 region is CASSLLGGQGNYGYTF. CDR3 coding DNA: TGTGCCAGCAGCTTATTGGGTGGGCAGGGCAACTATGGCTACACCTTC. Based on the CDR3 plus reference TRBV7-2 and TRBJ1-2, the full variable domain is GAGVSQSPSNKVTEKGKDVELRCDPISGHTALYWYRQSLGQGLEFLIYFQGNSAPDKSGLPSDRFSAERTGGSVSTLTIQRTQQEDSAVYLCASSLLGGQGNYGYTFGSGTRLTVV.

This chain connects TRBV18 to TRBJ1-2; D ambiguous. Germline-derived CDR1 and CDR2 are KGHSH and LQKENI. The length of the CDR3 is 13 residues. V lost 4 bases, J lost 6 bases, and 12 bases lay in between. The CDR3 here is CASSQGNVDGYTF. Written as DNA, the CDR3 is TGTGCCAGCTCACAAGGGAACGTGGATGGCTACACCTTC.

V usage is TRBV14 and J usage is TRBJ2-5; D unresolved. Germline assignment: CDR1 SGHDN and CDR2 FVKESK. V was shortened by 1 base and J by 4 bases, with 1 base between the two germline ends. CDR3 length: 11 amino acids. The CDR3: CASSQAETQYF. The CDR3 DNA follows: TGTGCCAGCAGCCAAGCAGAGACCCAGTACTTC.

The chain uses TRBV10-3 and TRBJ2-7; the match to TRBD1 covers 7 bases. CDR3 size: 12 residues. The germline V gene encodes CDR1 ENHRY and CDR2 SYGVKD. With 10 bases clipped from V and 6 bases from J, the junction kept 9 bases outside the gene matches. CDR3 in amino acids: CATLDRVGEQYF. In DNA form, the CDR3 reads TGTGCCACCCTTGACAGGGTGGGCGAGCAGTACTTC.

This chain connects TRBV2 to TRBJ2-2; weak D call: TRBD2 (5 bases). Deletions cut 8 bases from V and 6 bases from J, with 10 bases between. The CDR3 extends over 12 amino acids. The germline gives CDR1 SNHLY, CDR2 FYNNEI. CDR3 DNA: TGTGCCAGCCACAGCGGCGCCGGGGAGCTGTTTTTT. Its protein product is CASHSGAGELFF. Full variable domain (remainder filled in from reference TRBV2 and TRBJ2-2): EPEVTQTPSHQVTQMGQEVILRCVPISNHLYFYWYRQILGQKVEFLVSFYNNEISEKSEIFDDQFSVERPDGSNFTLKIRSTKLEDSAMYFCASHSGAGELFFGEGSRLTVL.

This chain joins TRBV5-1 and TRBJ2-2; TRBD1 is a possible D gene (6 bases). Deletions cut 4 bases from V and 3 bases from J, with 13 bases between. The germline gives CDR1 SGHRS, CDR2 YFSETQ. The CDR3 extends over 15 amino acids. The CDR3 loop is CASSADRFHTGELFF. CDR3 in DNA: TGCGCCAGCAGCGCTGACAGGTTTCACACCGGGGAGCTGTTTTTT.

The chain has TRBV7-6 and TRBJ2-7; a possible D gene is TRBD1 (5 bases). Germline lookup yields CDR1 SGHVS and CDR2 FNYEAQ. V was trimmed by 5 bases and J by 2 bases, leaving 16 bases between them. This CDR3 comprises 15 residues. This chain's CDR3 is CASSPAGQGTYEQYF. The CDR3 DNA sequence: TGTGCCAGCAGCCCAGCCGGGCAGGGTACCTACGAGCAGTACTTC.

The chain couples TRBV7-9 to TRBJ2-2; a possible D gene is TRBD1 (5 bases). The CDR3 is made up of 14 amino acids. V was cut by 6 bases and J by 6 bases, with 14 bases left in between. Germline V gene sequence: CDR1 SEHNR, CDR2 FQNEAQ (reference sequence). In nucleotides, the CDR3 is TGTGCCAGCAGGCGGAACAGGAGTCCCGGGGAGCTGTTTTTT. Its translation is CASRRNRSPGELFF.

V gene TRBV11-2 combines with J gene TRBJ1-2, with D uncertain. V was cut by 5 bases and J by 4 bases, with 20 bases left in between. This CDR3 is 16 amino acids long. Germline assignment: CDR1 SGHAT and CDR2 FQNNGV. CDR3 protein: CASSPSFAQRPYGYTF. The CDR3 nucleotides are TGTGCCAGCAGCCCGAGCTTTGCCCAGAGACCCTATGGCTACACCTTC.

The V and J genes are TRBV21-1 and TRBJ1-5. TRBV21-1 is a listed pseudogene. The CDR3 has 10 amino acids. The CDR3 sequence: CASSPTPQHF. CDR3 coding DNA: TGTGCCAGCAGCCCAACGCCCCAGCATTTT.

This clone was seen only once. The gene calls are TRBV27 and TRBJ2-7; 11 bases are a match to TRBD2. V was clipped by 6 bases and J by 6 bases; unmatched bases: 7. The germline V gene has CDR1 MNHEY and CDR2 SMNVEV (reference sequence). This CDR3 spans 14 amino acids. CDR3 in DNA: TGTGCCAGCAGCTCACTAGCGGGGGCTAGCGAGCAGTACTTC. This sequence encodes CASSSLAGASEQYF.

This sequence joins TRBV10-3 and TRBJ2-2; TRBD2 might be the D (5 bases). The V end lost 3 bases, the J end lost 8 bases, and 16 bases lay between the germline ends. The length of the CDR3 is 15 residues. CDR1 and CDR2 (germline): ENHRY, SYGVKD. Written as DNA, the CDR3 is TGTGCCATCAGTGAAAATTTAGGGAGTGGGGGGGAGCTGTTTTTT. Amino acid sequence: CAISENLGSGGELFF.

This chain joins TRBV6-4 and TRBJ2-3; 9 bases are a match to TRBD1. The CDR3 has 17 amino acids. V shed 0 bases, J shed 8 bases, and the junction held 12 bases outside the gene matches. The germline V gene has CDR1 MRHNA and CDR2 SNTAGT. CDR3 sequence: CASSDSPGQGGSGTQYF. In DNA form, the CDR3 reads TGTGCCAGCAGTGACTCGCCGGGACAGGGAGGGTCGGGTACGCAGTATTTT.

The chain uses TRBV28 and TRBJ2-2; 9 bases match TRBD1. Germline V gene sequence: CDR1 MDHEN, CDR2 SYDVKM. The trim removed 6 bases at V and 4 bases at J, leaving 9 bases unmatched. The length of the CDR3 is 16 residues. The CDR3 spells CASRSPGQGGTGELFF. CDR3 nucleotides: TGTGCCAGCAGATCCCCGGGACAGGGTGGCACCGGGGAGCTGTTTTTT.

This CDR3 reads CAWSVQGGGTQYF. CDR3 bases: TGTGCCTGGAGTGTACAAGGGGGGGGGACCCAGTACTTC. The J gene is TRBJ2-5, the V gene TRBV30, with D maybe TRBD2 (7 bases). Between the trimmed V and J ends, which lost 0 bases and 7 bases, there was a span of 12 bases. Looked up from germline, CDR1 is GTSNPN and CDR2 is SVGIG (reference sequence). This CDR3 is 13 amino acids long.